This TCR beta chain was found in a study of beta chain features in type 1 diabetes (dated by TCRdb to 2017 to 2018). At the level of the whole study: Mean age, gender distribution, total cell number and subset yield were not different between patients and healthy donors. Regulatory and stem cell-like memory subsets were obtained from only 8 patients and about eight healthy donors, while naive and central memory subsets were obtained from all 30 or so donors. In the study, recently diagnosed type 1 diabetes patients and matched healthy donors were compared on the TCRB repertoires of their sorted circulating CD4+ T cell subsets. A total of some 100,000,000 sorted cells were examined across all samples, and a strong correlation was observed between cell number per subset and RNA yield. On the study overall, not on this receptor specifically: The naive, central memory and regulatory TCRB repertoires appeared to resemble one another more closely among patients than among healthy donors. Shorter templates might be favored by PCR, yet because patient and control samples were amplified and corrected together, any such skew would affect both groups equally. At VDJ recombination sites, type 1 diabetes patients had fewer insertions and more deleted nucleotides, which implies abnormalities in thymic rearrangement. In all four CD4+ subsets, TCRB CDR3 length was moderately but significantly shorter in type 1 diabetes patients. Sequencing cDNA rather than genomic DNA could over-represent highly expressing activated cells, although activation and CD3 levels did not differ between groups. HLA sub-analyses involved small numbers of individuals, so any influence of HLA type on TCRB rearrangement remained unresolved.

This clone was observed a handful of times. There is no known antigen for this receptor. No base-level quality is on record; no much larger clone is a single base apart. The High Capacity cDNA Reverse Transcription Kit was used to reverse transcribe all of the isolated RNA, meaning that expressed TCRB transcripts were what got sequenced. Naive, central memory and regulatory T cell samples underwent deep immunoSEQ sequencing, averaging around 4 million total reads per sample. After sorted cells were lysed in RLT buffer, RNA was extracted with DNase-treated RNeasy Micro or Mini kits, with the choice depending on cell number. To prevent cross-contamination, each cell subset was processed individually, whereas patient and healthy donor samples were processed jointly. The immunoSEQ multiplex PCR was used to amplify TCRB sequences from cDNA, yielding 87-bp fragments that span the CDR3 region. Sequencing of the amplicons was done on the Illumina HiSeq platform. Per the authors' processing: Synthetic template baselines were used to correct PCR bias computationally, reads within Hamming distance 2 were collapsed together, and singletons that could not be merged were discarded. Reads were aligned against IMGT to assign V, D and J genes, CDR3 length and insertions or deletions at six rearrangement sites. Clonotype counts were normalized to sorted cell number within each subset before computing true diversity and Gini coefficients with the tcR R package. The overlap coefficient, calculated on TCRB nucleotide sequences, was used to quantify repertoire sharing. Drawn from immuneACCESS, this table holds only the in-frame rearrangements with V and J called that TCRdb kept. Clones are partly lost; checked studies trace under half to an unresolved V gene and leave the rest unexplained. V, J and clone size reflect that table, while D and trimming were determined from the DNA. This sample gives some 220,000 clones in total; 9.5% to 13% of them show up just once. The leading ten clones occupy roughly 1.3% of the sample.

The cysteine opens and the phenylalanine closes a CDR3 of 16 amino acids. Here the CDR3 DNA is all that survives: 48 bases in frame from base 1. Each donor gave one peripheral blood draw, roughly 0.12 L on average, collected into heparinised tubes. A BD FACSAria II and a panel including CD45RO, CCR7, CD25, CD127, CD95 and CD27 were used to sort naive, central memory, regulatory and stem cell-like memory CD4+ T cells. Every sorted population had a purity above 95%. Right away, PBMCs were isolated by Lymphoprep density gradient centrifugation and were stained directly, with no culture step. So that batch effects would be minimized, each experiment stained and sorted samples in pairs, pairing one healthy donor with one patient.

Sequences were obtained from central memory CD4+ T cells from blood. The TCR was taken from a man younger than 30 in good health. Here the chain combines TRBV21-1 and TRBJ2-1; TRBD2 reflects the table's D call only, with no check against the DNA. TRBV21-1 corresponds to a pseudogene. The sequenced DNA: TGTGCCAGCAGCAAAGATGGCGGGAGGGGAAGGGGGGAGCAGTTCTTC. This codes for CASSKDGGRGRGEQFF.